Sequencing of this T cell receptor (beta chain) was carried out in a study of T cell responses to AZD1222 COVID-19 vaccine. Only in-frame clones appear in the TCRdb table, and some are missing; sequencing was by immunoSEQ multiplex PCR. In the table there are 200,000 to 250,000 clones, around 94% of which are singletons. The sequencing here drew on peripheral blood, taken 28 days after the second dose of the MenACWY control vaccine. The sequence was obtained from an adult who received the MenACWY meningococcal vaccine as a control.

The CDR3 loop reads CASSQDGSYYGYTF. Here the CDR3 DNA reads TGTGCCAGCAGCCAAGATGGGTCATACTATGGCTACACCTTC. The rearrangement links TRBV3-1 (or the pseudogene TRBV3-2) to TRBJ1-2; D unclear. The V gene's germline CDR1 is LGHDT and CDR2 YNNKEL (reference sequence). The CDR3 extends over 14 amino acids. The V end was cut by 0 bases, the J end by 3 bases, with 8 bases between.